The T cell receptor (beta chain) under discussion was sequenced for a study of cytomegalovirus exposure and HLA in healthy donors. Points from the study as a whole: Most subjects' HLA-A and HLA-B alleles were reportedly predicted from TCR beta sequences. A later look showed TCR association rates differing by HLA locus, highest for DRB1 and lowest for HLA-C. Later, an analysis found that common viral pathogens appeared to be linked with several of the most significant clusters.

Worth noting for this clone: Its cognate antigen is unknown.

The PCR contained 60 Vbeta and 13 Jbeta primers. Original processing notes: In a later analysis, 75 million to 85 million unique TCR beta chains included roughly 11 million shared by two or more donors. Method: immunoSEQ multiplex PCR; TCRdb's copy keeps in-frame clones and lacks some. The V and J calls and clone size come from that table; D and trimming were worked out from the DNA. The data show approximately 97,000 clones, with about 62% seen just once and approximately 4.3% held by the top ten. This CDR3 is 16 amino acids long. Trimming removed 3 bases from V and 3 bases from J; junction bases left unmatched: 10. CDR1 and CDR2 (germline): LNHNV, YYDKDF (reference sequence).

J is TRBJ1-1 and V is TRBV15, with 7 bases lining up with TRBD1. The source material was PBMCs. This clonotype was sampled from a human donor in good health. The DNA of the CDR3 is TGTGCCACCAGCAGTAGGGACAGCCAATTCGACACTGAAGCTTTCTTT. This codes for CATSSRDSQFDTEAFF. Full variable domain (rest looked up from reference TRBV15 and TRBJ1-1): DAMVIQNPRYQVTQFGKPVTLSCSQTLNHNVMYWYQQKSSQAPKLLFHYYDKDFNNEADTPDNFQSRRPNTSFCFLDIRSPGLGDTAMYLCATSSRDSQFDTEAFFGQGTRLTVV.